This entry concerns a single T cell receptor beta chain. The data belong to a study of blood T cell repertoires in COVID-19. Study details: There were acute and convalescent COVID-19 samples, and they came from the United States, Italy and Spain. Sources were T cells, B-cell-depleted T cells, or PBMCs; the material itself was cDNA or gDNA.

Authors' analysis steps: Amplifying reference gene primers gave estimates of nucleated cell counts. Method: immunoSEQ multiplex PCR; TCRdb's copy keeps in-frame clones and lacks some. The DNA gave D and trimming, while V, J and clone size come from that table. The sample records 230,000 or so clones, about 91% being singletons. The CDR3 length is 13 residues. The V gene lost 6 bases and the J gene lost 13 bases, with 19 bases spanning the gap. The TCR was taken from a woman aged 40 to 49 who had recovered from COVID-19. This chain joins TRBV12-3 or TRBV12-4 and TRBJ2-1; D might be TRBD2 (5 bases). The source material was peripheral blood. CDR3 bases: TGTGCCAGCAGGCCCCCCAGCGAGGAGGTTCAGTTCTTC. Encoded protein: CASRPPSEEVQFF.